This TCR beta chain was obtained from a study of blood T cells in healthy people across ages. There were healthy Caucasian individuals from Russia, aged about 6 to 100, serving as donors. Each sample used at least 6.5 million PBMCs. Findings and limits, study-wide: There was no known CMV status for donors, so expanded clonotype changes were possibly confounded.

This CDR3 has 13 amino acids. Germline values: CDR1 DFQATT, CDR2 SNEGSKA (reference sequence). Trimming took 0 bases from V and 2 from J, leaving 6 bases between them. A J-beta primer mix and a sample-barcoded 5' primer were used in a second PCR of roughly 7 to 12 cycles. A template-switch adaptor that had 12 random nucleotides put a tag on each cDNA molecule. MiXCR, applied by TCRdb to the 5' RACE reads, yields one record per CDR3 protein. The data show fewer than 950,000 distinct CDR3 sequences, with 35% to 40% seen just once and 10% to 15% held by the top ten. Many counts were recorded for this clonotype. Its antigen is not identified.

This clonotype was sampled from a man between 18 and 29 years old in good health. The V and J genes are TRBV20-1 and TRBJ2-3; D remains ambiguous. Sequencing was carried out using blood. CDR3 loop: CSARDPLTDTQYF. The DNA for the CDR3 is TGCAGTGCTAGAGATCCCCTCACAGATACGCAGTATTTT.